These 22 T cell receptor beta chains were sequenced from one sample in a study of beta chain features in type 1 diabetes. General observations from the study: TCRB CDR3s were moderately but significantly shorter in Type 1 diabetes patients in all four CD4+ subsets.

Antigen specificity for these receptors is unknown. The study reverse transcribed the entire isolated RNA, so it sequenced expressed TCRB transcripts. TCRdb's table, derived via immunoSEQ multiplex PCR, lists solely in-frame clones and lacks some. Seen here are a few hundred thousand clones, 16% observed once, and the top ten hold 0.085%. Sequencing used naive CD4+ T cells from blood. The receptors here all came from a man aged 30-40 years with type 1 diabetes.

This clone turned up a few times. The CDR3 DNA reads TGTGCCAGCAGCTTAAAAGGTTATCAGACGCAGTATTTT. As protein: CASSLKGYQTQYF. The gene calls are TRBV13 and TRBJ2-3; no reliable D call. This CDR3 is 13 amino acids long. The germline CDR1 and CDR2 sequences are PRHDT and FYEKMQ (reference sequence). The V end lost 2 bases, the J end lost 9 bases, and 12 bases lay between the germline ends.

CDR3 in amino acids: CSAEGGYTEAFF. CDR3 nucleotide sequence: TGCAGCGCCGAGGGGGGGTATACTGAAGCTTTCTTT. This chain links TRBV29-1 with TRBJ1-1; D may be TRBD1 (6 bases). This CDR3 is 12 amino acids long. Per the germline V gene, CDR1 is SQVTM and CDR2 is ANQGSEA. V lost 7 bases and J lost 5, with 14 bases in between.

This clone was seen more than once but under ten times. CDR3 DNA sequence: TGTGCCAGCAGTTTAATCCAGGGGGCCTACGAGCAGTACTTC. It yields the protein CASSLIQGAYEQYF. J is TRBJ2-7 and V is TRBV28; 7 bases are shared with TRBD1. V dropped 2 bases and J dropped 2; count of bases not matched to a gene: 3. The V gene's germline CDR1 is MDHEN and CDR2 SYDVKM. The CDR3 length is 14 residues.

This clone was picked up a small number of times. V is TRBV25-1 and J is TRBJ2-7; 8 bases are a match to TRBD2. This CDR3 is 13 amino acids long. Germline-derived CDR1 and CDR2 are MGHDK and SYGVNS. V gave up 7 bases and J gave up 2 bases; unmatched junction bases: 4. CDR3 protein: CASTTGGAYEQYF. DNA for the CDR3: TGTGCCAGCACAACGGGAGGGGCCTACGAGCAGTACTTC.

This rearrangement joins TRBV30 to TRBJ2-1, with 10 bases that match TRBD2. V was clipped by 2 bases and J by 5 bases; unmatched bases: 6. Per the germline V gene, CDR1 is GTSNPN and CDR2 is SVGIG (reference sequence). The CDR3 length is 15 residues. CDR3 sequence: CAWSRQAGGDNEQFF. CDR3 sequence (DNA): TGTGCCTGGAGTAGACAAGCGGGAGGGGACAATGAGCAGTTCTTC. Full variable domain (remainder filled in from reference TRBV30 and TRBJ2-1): SQTIHQWPATLVQPVGSPLSLECTVEGTSNPNLYWYRQAAGRGLQLLFYSVGIGQISSEVPQNLSASRPQDRQFILSSKKLLLSDSGFYLCAWSRQAGGDNEQFFGPGTRLTVL.

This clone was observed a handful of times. CDR3 in amino acids: CASSAPILGKNEQFF. The CDR3 DNA reads TGTGCCAGCAGTGCCCCGATTCTCGGAAAGAATGAGCAGTTCTTC. The chain combines TRBV27 with TRBJ2-1; D unresolved. From germline, CDR1 is MNHEY and CDR2 SMNVEV (reference sequence). The V end was cut by 5 bases, the J end by 7 bases, with 18 bases between. CDR3 length: 15 amino acids.

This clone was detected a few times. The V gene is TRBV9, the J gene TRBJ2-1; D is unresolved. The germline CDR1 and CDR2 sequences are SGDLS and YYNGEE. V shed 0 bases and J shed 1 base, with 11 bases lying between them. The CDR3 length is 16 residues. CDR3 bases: TGTGCCAGCAGCGTAGAGGCGGACCTGTCCTACAATGAGCAGTTCTTC. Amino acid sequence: CASSVEADLSYNEQFF.

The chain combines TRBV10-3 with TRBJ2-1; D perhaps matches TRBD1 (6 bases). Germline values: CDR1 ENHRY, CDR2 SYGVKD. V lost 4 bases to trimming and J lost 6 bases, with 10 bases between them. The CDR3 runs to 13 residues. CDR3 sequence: CAISARGGNEQFF. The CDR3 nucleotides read TGTGCCATCAGTGCCAGGGGTGGCAATGAGCAGTTCTTC.

The CDR3 nucleotides are TGTGCCAGCAGCCCGGCCGGGCTAGGACAGCCCCAGCATTTT. Its translation is CASSPAGLGQPQHF. V is TRBV5-6 and J is TRBJ1-5, with D unresolved. Germline V gene data show CDR1 as SGHDT and CDR2 as YYEEEE. Trimming pared 4 bases from V and 7 bases from J, leaving 15 bases between. This CDR3 contains 14 residues.

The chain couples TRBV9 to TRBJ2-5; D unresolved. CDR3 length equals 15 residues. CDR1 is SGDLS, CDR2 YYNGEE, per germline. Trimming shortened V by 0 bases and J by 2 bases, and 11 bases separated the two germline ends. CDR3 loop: CASSVAGGRQETQYF. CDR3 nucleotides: TGTGCCAGCAGCGTAGCTGGCGGACGGCAAGAGACCCAGTACTTC.

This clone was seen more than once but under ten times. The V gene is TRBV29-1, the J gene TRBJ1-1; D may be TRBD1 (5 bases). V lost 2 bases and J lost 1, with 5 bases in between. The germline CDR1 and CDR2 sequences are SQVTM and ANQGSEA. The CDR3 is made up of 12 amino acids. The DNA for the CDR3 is TGCAGCGTTGAAAGGGGGAACACTGAAGCTTTCTTT. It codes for CSVERGNTEAFF. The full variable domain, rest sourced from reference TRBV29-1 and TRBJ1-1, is SAVISQKPSRDICQRGTSLTIQCQVDSQVTMMFWYRQQPGQSLTLIATANQGSEATYESGFVIDKFPISRPNLTFSTLTVSNMSPEDSSIYLCSVERGNTEAFFGQGTRLTVV.

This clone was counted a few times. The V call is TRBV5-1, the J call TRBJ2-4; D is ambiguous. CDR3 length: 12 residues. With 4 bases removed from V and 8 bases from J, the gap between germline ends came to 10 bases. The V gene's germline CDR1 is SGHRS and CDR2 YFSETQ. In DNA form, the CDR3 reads TGCGCCAGCAGCAACTCCCGTGACATTCAGTACTTC. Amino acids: CASSNSRDIQYF.

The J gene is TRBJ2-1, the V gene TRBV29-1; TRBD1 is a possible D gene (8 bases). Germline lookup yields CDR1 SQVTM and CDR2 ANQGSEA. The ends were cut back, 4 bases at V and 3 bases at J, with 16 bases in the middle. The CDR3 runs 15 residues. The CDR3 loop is CSVGSGTGHYNEQFF. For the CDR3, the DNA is TGCAGCGTTGGCAGCGGGACAGGCCACTACAATGAGCAGTTCTTC.

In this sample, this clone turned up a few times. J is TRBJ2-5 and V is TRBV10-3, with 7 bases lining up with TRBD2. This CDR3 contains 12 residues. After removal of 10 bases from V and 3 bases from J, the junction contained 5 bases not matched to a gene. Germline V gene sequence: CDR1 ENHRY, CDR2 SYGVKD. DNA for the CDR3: TGTGCCACCGGGCGGGAGAAAGAGACCCAGTACTTC. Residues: CATGREKETQYF.

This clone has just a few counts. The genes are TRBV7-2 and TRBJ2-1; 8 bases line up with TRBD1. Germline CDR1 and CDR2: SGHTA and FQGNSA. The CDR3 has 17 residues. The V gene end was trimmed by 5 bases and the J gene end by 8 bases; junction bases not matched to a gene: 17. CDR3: CASSLTRVGTGRDEQFF. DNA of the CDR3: TGTGCCAGCAGCCTGACTCGCGTTGGGACAGGTCGCGATGAGCAGTTCTTC.

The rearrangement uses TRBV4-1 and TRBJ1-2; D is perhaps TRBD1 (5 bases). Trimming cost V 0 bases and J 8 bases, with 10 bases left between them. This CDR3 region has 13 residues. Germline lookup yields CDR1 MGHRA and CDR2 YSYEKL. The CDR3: CASSQEDKKGYTF. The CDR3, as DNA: TGCGCCAGCAGCCAAGAGGACAAAAAAGGCTACACCTTC.

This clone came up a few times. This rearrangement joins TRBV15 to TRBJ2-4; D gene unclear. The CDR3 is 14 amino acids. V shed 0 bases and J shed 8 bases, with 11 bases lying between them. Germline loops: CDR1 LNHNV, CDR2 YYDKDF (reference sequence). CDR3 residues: CATSREDKRDIQYF. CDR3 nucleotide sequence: TGTGCCACCAGCAGAGAAGACAAGAGAGACATTCAGTACTTC.

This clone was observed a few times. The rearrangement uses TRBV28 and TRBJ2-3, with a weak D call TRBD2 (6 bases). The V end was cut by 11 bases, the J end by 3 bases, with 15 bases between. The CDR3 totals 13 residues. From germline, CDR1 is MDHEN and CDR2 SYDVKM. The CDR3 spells CAGAGPQTDTQYF. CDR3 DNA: TGTGCCGGGGCGGGGCCGCAGACAGATACGCAGTATTTT.

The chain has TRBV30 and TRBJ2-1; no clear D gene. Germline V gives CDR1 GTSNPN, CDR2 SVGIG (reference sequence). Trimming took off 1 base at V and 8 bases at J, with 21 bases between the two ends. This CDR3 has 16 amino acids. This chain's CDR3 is CAWSESRTPIHHEQFF. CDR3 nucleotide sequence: TGTGCCTGGAGTGAATCGAGAACGCCGATCCATCATGAGCAGTTCTTC.

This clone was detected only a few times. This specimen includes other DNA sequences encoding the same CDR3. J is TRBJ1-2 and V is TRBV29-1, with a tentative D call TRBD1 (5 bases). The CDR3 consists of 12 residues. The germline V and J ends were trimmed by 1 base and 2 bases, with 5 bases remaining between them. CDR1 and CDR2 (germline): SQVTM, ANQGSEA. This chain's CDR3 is CSVEGQNYGYTF. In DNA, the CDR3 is TGCAGCGTTGAAGGACAGAACTATGGCTACACCTTC.

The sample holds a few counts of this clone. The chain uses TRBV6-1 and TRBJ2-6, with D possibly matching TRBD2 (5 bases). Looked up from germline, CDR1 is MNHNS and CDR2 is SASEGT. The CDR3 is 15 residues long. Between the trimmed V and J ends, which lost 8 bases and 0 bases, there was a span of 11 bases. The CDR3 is CASEEGSSGANVLTF. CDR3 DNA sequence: TGTGCCAGCGAAGAGGGCAGCTCTGGGGCCAACGTCCTGACTTTC.

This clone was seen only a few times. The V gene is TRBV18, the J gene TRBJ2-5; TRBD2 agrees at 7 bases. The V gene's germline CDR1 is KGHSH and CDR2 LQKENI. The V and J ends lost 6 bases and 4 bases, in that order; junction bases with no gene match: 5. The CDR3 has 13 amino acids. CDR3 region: CASSAVAGETQYF. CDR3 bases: TGTGCCAGCTCTGCCGTAGCGGGAGAGACCCAGTACTTC. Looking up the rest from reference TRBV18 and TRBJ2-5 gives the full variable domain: NAGVMQNPRHLVRRRGQEARLRCSPMKGHSHVYWYRQLPEEGLKFMVYLQKENIIDESGMPKERFSAEFPKEGPSILRIQQVVRGDSAAYFCASSAVAGETQYFGPGTRLLVL.